Listed here are 7 T cell receptor beta chains from one sample, sequenced in a study of beta chain features in type 1 diabetes. Sequenced material consisted of expressed TCRB transcripts (all of the isolated RNA was reverse transcribed). Produced via immunoSEQ multiplex PCR; TCRdb's table is partial and in-frame only. The profile shows 810,000 or so clones, around a sixth of them singletons. Sequenced material: naive CD4+ T cells from blood. The receptors shown here come from a woman younger than 30 in good health.

This clone was seen a handful of times. The chain recombines TRBV2 with TRBJ1-2, with 9 positions matching TRBD1. Germline V gene sequence: CDR1 SNHLY, CDR2 FYNNEI. The CDR3 has 15 residues. Trimming cost V 3 bases and J 2 bases; bases outside gene matches: 4. In nucleotides, the CDR3 is TGTGCCAGCAGTGATGATGGGACAGGGAACTATGGCTACACCTTC. Its protein is CASSDDGTGNYGYTF.

This clone was counted a few times. In DNA, the CDR3 is TGTGCCAGTCAAGAAACCTCTGGAAACACCATATATTTT. This codes for CASQETSGNTIYF. The chain is built from TRBV7-9 and TRBJ1-3; D is ambiguous. With 9 bases removed from V and 0 bases from J, the gap between germline ends came to 9 bases. Germline CDR1 and CDR2: SEHNR and FQNEAQ (reference sequence). This CDR3 region has 13 residues.

This clone was seen only a few times. The chain uses TRBV4-1 and TRBJ1-4, with D possibly being TRBD1 (6 bases). The CDR3 contains 17 residues. Deletions cut 1 base from V and 0 bases from J, with 12 bases between. The germline V gene encodes CDR1 MGHRA and CDR2 YSYEKL. The CDR3 protein is CASSQVGTHATNEKLFF. The CDR3 DNA sequence: TGCGCCAGCAGCCAAGTCGGGACACACGCAACTAATGAAAAACTGTTTTTT.

There are a few counts of this clone. V and J are TRBV6-6 and TRBJ1-2, with a tentative D call TRBD1 (5 bases). Germline V gives CDR1 MNHNY, CDR2 SVGAGI (reference sequence). The CDR3 sequence is 15 residues long. Trimming shortened V by 2 bases and J by 3 bases, and 13 bases separated the two germline ends. The CDR3 loop reads CASSYPEGNHYGYTF. As DNA, the CDR3 is TGTGCCAGCAGTTACCCCGAGGGGAACCACTATGGCTACACCTTC.

The CDR3 here is CASRPTWGQETQYF. CDR3 sequence (DNA): TGTGCCAGCAGGCCCACCTGGGGGCAAGAGACCCAGTACTTC. The V call is TRBV6-5, the J call TRBJ2-5; either TRBD1 or TRBD2 may fit D (5 bases each). Trimming shortened V by 6 bases and J by 2 bases, and 13 bases separated the two germline ends. The CDR3 totals 14 residues. Germline CDR1 is MNHEY and CDR2 is SVGAGI.

The rearrangement uses TRBV9 and TRBJ2-3; D is ambiguous. V lost 4 bases, J lost 3 bases, and 6 bases lay in between. In germline, CDR1 is SGDLS, CDR2 YYNGEE. The CDR3 has 12 residues. This chain's CDR3 is CASSHGTDTQYF. CDR3 in DNA: TGTGCCAGCAGCCATGGGACAGATACGCAGTATTTT. The full variable domain, its missing parts supplied by reference TRBV9 and TRBJ2-3, is DSGVTQTPKHLITATGQRVTLRCSPRSGDLSVYWYQQSLDQGLQFLIQYYNGEERAKGNILERFSAQQFPDLHSELNLSSLELGDSALYFCASSHGTDTQYFGPGTRLTVL.

J is TRBJ2-1 and V is TRBV4-2, with 12 bases that match TRBD2. CDR1 is LGHNA and CDR2 is YNFKEQ in the germline V gene. CDR3 size: 15 residues. Trimming removed 3 bases from V and 7 bases from J; junction bases left unmatched: 4. CDR3 loop: CASSQTSGRINEQFF. The CDR3 DNA follows: TGTGCCAGCAGCCAGACTAGCGGGAGAATAAATGAGCAGTTCTTC.